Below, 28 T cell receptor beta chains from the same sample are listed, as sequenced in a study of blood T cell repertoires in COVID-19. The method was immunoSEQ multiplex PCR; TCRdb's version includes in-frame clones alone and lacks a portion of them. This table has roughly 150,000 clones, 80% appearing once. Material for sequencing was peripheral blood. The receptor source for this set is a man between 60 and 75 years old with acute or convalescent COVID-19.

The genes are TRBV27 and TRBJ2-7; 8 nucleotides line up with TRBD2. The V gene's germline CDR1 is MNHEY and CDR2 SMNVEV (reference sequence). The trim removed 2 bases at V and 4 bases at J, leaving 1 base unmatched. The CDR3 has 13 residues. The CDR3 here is CASSLKREYEQYF. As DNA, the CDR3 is TGTGCCAGCAGTTTAAAGCGGGAGTACGAGCAGTACTTC.

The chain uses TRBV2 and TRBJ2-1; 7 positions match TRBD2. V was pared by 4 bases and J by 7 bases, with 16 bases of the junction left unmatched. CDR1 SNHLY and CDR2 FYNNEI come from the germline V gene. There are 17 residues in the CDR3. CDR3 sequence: CASSAHEGASGKNEQFF. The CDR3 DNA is TGTGCCAGCAGTGCCCATGAGGGTGCTAGCGGAAAAAATGAGCAGTTCTTC.

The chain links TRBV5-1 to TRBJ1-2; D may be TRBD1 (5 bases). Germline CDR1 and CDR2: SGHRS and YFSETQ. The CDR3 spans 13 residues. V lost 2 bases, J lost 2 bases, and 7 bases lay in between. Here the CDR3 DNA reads TGCGCCAGCAGCTTCAGGGAAAACTATGGCTACACCTTC. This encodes CASSFRENYGYTF.

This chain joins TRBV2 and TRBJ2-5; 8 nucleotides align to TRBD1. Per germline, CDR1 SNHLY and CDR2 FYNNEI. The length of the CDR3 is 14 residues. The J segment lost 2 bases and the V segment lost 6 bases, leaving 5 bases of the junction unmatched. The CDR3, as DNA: TGTGCCAGCAGCCCCCAGGGGGCACAAGAGACCCAGTACTTC. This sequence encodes CASSPQGAQETQYF.

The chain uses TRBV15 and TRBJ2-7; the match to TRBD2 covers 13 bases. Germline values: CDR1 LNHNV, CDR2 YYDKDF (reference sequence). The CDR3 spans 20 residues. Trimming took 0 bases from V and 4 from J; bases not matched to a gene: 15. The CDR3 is CATSRDPGPRTSGRHYEQYF. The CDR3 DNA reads TGTGCCACCAGCAGAGACCCCGGCCCCCGGACTAGCGGGAGACATTACGAGCAGTACTTC.

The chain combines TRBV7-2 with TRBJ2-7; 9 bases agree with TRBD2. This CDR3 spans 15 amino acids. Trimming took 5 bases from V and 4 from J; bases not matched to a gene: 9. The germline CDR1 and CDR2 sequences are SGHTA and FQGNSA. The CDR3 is CASSPSPSGAYEQYF. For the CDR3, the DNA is TGTGCCAGCAGCCCCTCCCCTAGCGGGGCATACGAGCAGTACTTC.

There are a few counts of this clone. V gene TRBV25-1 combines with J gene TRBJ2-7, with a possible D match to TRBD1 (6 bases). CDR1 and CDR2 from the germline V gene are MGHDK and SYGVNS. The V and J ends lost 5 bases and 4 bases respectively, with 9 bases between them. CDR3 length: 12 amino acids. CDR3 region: CASSRQGYEQYF. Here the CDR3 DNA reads TGTGCCAGCAGTCGTCAGGGGTACGAGCAGTACTTC.

The CDR3, as DNA: TGCGCCAGCAGCCCCCCATTTGAGGGCCCCACAGATACGCAGTATTTT. Amino acid sequence: CASSPPFEGPTDTQYF. The chain employs TRBV5-1 and TRBJ2-3, with a possible D match to TRBD2 (5 bases). Germline CDR1 SGHRS, CDR2 YFSETQ. V was cut by 4 bases and J by 2 bases, with 17 bases left in between. The CDR3 extends over 16 amino acids.

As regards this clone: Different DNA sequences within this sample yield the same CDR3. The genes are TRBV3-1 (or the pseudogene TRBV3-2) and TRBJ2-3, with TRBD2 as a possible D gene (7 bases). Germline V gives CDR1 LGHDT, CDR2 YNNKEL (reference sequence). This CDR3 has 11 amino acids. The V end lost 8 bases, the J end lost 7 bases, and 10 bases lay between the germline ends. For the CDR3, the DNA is TGTGCCAGCGGGGGGGCATATACGCAGTATTTT. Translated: CASGGAYTQYF.

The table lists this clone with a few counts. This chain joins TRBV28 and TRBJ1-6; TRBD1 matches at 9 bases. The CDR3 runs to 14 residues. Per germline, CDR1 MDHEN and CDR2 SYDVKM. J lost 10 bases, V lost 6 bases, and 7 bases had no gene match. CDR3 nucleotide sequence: TGTGCCAGCAGAACAGGGGGCGCAGGCTCACCCCTCCACTTT. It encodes CASRTGGAGSPLHF.

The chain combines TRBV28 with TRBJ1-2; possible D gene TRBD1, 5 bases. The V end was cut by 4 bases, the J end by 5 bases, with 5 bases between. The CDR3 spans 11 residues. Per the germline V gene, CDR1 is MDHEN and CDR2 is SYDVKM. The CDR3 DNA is TGTGCCAGCAGTTGGACATATGGCTACACCTTC. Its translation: CASSWTYGYTF.

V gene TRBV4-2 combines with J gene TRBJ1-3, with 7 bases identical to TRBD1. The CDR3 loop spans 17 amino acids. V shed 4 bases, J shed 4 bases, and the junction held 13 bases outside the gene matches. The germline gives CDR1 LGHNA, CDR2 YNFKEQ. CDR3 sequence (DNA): TGTGCCAGCAGCCTCAATGGATTACAGGGGTACGGAAACACCATATATTTT. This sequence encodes CASSLNGLQGYGNTIYF.

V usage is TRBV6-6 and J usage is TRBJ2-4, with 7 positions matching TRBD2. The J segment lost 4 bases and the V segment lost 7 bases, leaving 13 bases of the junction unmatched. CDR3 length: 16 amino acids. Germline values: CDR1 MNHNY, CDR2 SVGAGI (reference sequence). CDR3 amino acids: CASTLLGGTAKNIQYF. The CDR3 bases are TGTGCCAGCACCCTCCTGGGGGGGACGGCTAAAAACATTCAGTACTTC.

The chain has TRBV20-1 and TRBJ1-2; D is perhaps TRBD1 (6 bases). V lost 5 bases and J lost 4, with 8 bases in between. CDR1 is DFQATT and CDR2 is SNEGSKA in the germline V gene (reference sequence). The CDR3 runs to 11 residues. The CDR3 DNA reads TGCAGTGCTGGGGGCCTCTATGGCTACACCTTC. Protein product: CSAGGLYGYTF.

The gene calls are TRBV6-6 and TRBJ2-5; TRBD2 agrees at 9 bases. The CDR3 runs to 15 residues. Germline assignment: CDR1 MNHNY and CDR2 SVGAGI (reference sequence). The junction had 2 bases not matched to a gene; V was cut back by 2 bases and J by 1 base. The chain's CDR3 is CASSYGGGGQETQYF. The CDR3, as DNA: TGTGCCAGCAGTTACGGCGGGGGGGGCCAAGAGACCCAGTACTTC.

CDR3 residues: CASSRGGENTEAFF. CDR3 in DNA: TGTGCCAGCAGCCGAGGCGGGGAGAACACTGAAGCTTTCTTT. The rearrangement uses TRBV3-1 (or the pseudogene TRBV3-2) and TRBJ1-1; the D is unclear. Germline loops: CDR1 LGHDT, CDR2 YNNKEL (reference sequence). This CDR3 has 14 amino acids. The V end lost 4 bases, the J end lost 1 base, and 10 bases lay between the germline ends.

In nucleotides, the CDR3 is TGTGCCAGCATCCGGGCCCCAGCTGCGGGAGAGCAGTACTTC. It yields the protein CASIRAPAAGEQYF. J is TRBJ2-7 and V is TRBV5-5, with D possibly TRBD2 on 6 matching bases. The CDR3 has 14 residues. The V and J ends lost 6 bases and 7 bases respectively, with 20 bases between them. In germline, CDR1 is SGHKS, CDR2 YYEKEE (reference sequence).

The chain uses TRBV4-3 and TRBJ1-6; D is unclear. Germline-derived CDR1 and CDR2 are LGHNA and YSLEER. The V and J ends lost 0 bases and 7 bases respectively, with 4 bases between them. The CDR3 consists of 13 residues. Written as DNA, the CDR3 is TGCGCCAGCAGCCAAGATTCGAATTCACCCCTCCACTTT. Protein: CASSQDSNSPLHF.

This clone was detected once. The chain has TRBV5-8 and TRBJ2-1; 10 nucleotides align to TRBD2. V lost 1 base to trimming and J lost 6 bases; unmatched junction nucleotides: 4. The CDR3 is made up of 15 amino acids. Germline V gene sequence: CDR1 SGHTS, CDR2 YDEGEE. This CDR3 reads CASSLLASGGNEQFF. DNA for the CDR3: TGTGCCAGCAGCTTGTTGGCTAGCGGGGGCAATGAGCAGTTCTTC.

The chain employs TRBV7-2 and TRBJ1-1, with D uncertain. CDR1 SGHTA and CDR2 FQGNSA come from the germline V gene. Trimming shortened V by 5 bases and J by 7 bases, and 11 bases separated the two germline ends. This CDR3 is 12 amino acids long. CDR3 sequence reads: CASSQSALEAFF. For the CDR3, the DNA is TGTGCCAGCAGCCAAAGCGCCCTTGAAGCTTTCTTT.

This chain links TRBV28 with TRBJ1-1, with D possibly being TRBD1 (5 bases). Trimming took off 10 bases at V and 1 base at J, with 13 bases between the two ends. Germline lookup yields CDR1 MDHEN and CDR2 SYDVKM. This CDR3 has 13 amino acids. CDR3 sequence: CATRGGGNTEAFF. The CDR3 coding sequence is TGTGCCACGAGGGGCGGGGGGAACACTGAAGCTTTCTTT.

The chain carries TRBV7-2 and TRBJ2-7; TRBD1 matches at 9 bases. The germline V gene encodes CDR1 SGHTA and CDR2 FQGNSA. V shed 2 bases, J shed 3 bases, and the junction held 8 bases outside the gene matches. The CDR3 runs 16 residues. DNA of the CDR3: TGTGCCAGCAGCTTAAGTACAGGGGGCGCGTTCTACGAGCAGTACTTC. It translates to CASSLSTGGAFYEQYF.

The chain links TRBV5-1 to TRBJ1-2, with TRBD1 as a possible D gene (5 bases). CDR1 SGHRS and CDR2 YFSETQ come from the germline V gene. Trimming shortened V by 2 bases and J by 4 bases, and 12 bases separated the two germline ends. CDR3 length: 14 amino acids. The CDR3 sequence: CASSFLGQAYGYTF. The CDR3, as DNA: TGCGCCAGCAGCTTCCTTGGACAAGCCTATGGCTACACCTTC. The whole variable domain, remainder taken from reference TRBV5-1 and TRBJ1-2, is KAGVTQTPRYLIKTRGQQVTLSCSPISGHRSVSWYQQTPGQGLQFLFEYFSETQRNKGNFPGRFSGRQFSNSRSEMNVSTLELGDSALYLCASSFLGQAYGYTFGSGTRLTVV.

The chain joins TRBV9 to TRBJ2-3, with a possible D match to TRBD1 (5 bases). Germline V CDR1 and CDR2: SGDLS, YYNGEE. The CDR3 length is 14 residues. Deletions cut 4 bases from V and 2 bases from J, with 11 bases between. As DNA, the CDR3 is TGTGCCAGCAGCCCGGACACATTCACAGATACGCAGTATTTT. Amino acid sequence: CASSPDTFTDTQYF.

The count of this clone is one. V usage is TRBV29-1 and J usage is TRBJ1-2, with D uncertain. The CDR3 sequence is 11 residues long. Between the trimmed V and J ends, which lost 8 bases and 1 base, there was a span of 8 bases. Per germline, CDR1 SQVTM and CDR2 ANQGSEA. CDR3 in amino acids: CSFTDNYGYTF. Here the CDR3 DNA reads TGCAGCTTCACAGATAACTATGGCTACACCTTC.

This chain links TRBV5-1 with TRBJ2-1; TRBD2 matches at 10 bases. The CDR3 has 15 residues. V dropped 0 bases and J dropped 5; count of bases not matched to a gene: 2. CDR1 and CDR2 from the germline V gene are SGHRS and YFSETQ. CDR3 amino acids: CASSLGSGGHNEQFF. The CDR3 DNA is TGCGCCAGCAGCTTGGGTAGCGGGGGGCACAATGAGCAGTTCTTC.

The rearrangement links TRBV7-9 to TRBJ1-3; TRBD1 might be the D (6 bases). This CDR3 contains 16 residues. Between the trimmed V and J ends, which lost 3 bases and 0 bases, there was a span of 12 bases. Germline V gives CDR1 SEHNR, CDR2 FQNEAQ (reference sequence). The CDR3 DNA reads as TGTGCCAGCAGCTTCACCCAGACAGGCTCTGGAAACACCATATATTTT. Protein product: CASSFTQTGSGNTIYF.

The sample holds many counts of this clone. In DNA, the CDR3 is TGTGCCAGCAGTTTCGGGGGGACTGCTTATGGCTACACCTTC. Protein: CASSFGGTAYGYTF. This chain uses TRBV27 with TRBJ1-2; tentative D call: TRBD1 (5 bases). Germline lookup yields CDR1 MNHEY and CDR2 SMNVEV (reference sequence). This CDR3 has 14 residues. The ends were cut back, 3 bases at V and 5 bases at J, with 13 bases in the middle.